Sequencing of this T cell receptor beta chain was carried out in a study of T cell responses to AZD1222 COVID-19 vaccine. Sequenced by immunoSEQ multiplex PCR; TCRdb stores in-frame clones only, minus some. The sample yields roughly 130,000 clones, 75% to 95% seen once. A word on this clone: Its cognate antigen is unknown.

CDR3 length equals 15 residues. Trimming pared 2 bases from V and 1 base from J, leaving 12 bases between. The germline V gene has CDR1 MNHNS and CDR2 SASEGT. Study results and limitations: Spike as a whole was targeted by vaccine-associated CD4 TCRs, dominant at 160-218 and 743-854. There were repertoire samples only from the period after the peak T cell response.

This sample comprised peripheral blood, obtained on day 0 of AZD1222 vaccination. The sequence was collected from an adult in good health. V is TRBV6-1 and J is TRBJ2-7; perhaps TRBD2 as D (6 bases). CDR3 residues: CASSERSAGSYEQYF. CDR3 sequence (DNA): TGTGCCAGCAGTGAACGTTCTGCGGGGTCCTACGAGCAGTACTTC.